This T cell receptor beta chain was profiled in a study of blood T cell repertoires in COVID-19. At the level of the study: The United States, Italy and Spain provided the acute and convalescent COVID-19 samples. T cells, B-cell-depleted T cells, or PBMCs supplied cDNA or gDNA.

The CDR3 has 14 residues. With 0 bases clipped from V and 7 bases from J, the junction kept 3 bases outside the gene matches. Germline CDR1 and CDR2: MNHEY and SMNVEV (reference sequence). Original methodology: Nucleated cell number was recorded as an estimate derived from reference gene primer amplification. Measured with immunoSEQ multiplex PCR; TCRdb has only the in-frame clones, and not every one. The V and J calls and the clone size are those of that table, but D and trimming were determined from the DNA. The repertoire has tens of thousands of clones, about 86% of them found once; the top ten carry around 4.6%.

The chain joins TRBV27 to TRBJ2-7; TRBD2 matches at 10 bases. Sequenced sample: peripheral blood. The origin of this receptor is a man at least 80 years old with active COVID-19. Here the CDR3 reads CASSLSLAGREQYF. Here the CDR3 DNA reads TGTGCCAGCAGTTTATCACTAGCGGGAAGGGAGCAGTACTTC.